Below, one TCR beta chain is given with its context. What it binds is not known. This entry comes from a study of CD8+CD57+ T cells in acquired aplastic anemia. About the research overall: DNA recovered from sorted CD4+ and CD8+ cells had a mean of around 3.2 ug.

Between the trimmed V and J ends, which lost 7 bases and 1 base, there was a span of 12 bases. This CDR3 is 15 amino acids long. Germline V gene sequence: CDR1 SGHRS, CDR2 YFSETQ. The study profiled TCR beta VDJ and CDR3 using genomic DNA as template. TCRdb used MiXCR to reprocess the reads, holding one entry per CDR3 protein. The sample includes about 170,000 distinct CDR3 sequences, 60% to 70% of them seen just once. Study-level results: Shared by patients and controls, approximately 28 CD8+ CDR3s were abundant in patients.

This clonotype was obtained from a human donor in good health. The sample consisted of sorted CD4+, CD8+, or CD8+CD57+ T cells (not recorded which) from PBMCs. The V gene is TRBV5-1, the J gene TRBJ2-6; D might be TRBD1 (6 bases). In DNA form, the CDR3 reads TGCGCCAGCGGGCCTCAGGGGTCTGGGGCCAACGTCCTGACTTTC. This sequence encodes CASGPQGSGANVLTF.